Following are 20 T cell receptor beta chains from one sample sequenced in a study of blood T cell repertoires in COVID-19. Profiling relied on immunoSEQ multiplex PCR, and the TCRdb table lists in-frame clones only, not all of them. Here the sample spans over 200,000 clones, roughly four fifths being singletons. Material for sequencing was PBMCs or T cells enriched from blood (not recorded which). The origin of the receptors is a man between 60 and 70 years old who had recovered from COVID-19.

This clone was counted once. The chain combines TRBV3-1 (or the pseudogene TRBV3-2) with TRBJ1-1; no definite D call. The V gene's germline CDR1 is LGHDT and CDR2 YNNKEL (reference sequence). Trimming removed 3 bases at V and 0 bases at J, with 8 bases between. This CDR3 region has 14 residues. DNA of the CDR3: TGTGCCAGCAGCCATCGCCCTATGAACACTGAAGCTTTCTTT. It is translated as CASSHRPMNTEAFF.

V is TRBV7-9 and J is TRBJ2-7; 7 bases are shared with TRBD1. V was clipped by 0 bases and J by 0 bases; unmatched bases: 5. This CDR3 contains 16 residues. Germline assignment: CDR1 SEHNR and CDR2 FQNEAQ (reference sequence). This chain's CDR3 is CASSLAPRDSSYEQYF. The CDR3 DNA reads TGTGCCAGCAGCTTAGCGCCCCGGGACAGCTCCTACGAGCAGTACTTC.

V usage is TRBV5-1 and J usage is TRBJ2-7, with TRBD1 matching 10 bases. CDR3 size: 16 residues. Germline CDR1 reads SGHRS; CDR2 reads YFSETQ. The junction had 11 bases not matched to a gene; V was cut back by 4 bases and J by 4 bases. The CDR3 DNA follows: TGCGCCAGCAGCATGGTCCGGGACAGGGGTATTTACGAGCAGTACTTC. Translating it yields CASSMVRDRGIYEQYF.

In this sample, this clone turned up a few times. Other DNA sequences in the same sample also yield this CDR3. As DNA, the CDR3 is TGTGCCAGTAGTACTACAGGGGGCAATCAGCCCCAGCATTTT. As protein: CASSTTGGNQPQHF. The chain couples TRBV19 to TRBJ1-5; 7 positions match TRBD1. Losses at the gene ends were 4 bases for V and 2 bases for J; bases not matched to a gene: 2. Germline V lookup: CDR1 LNHDA, CDR2 SQIVND (reference sequence). The CDR3 is 14 residues long.

This chain connects TRBV29-1 to TRBJ2-1, with no clear D. The length of the CDR3 is 11 residues. V lost 6 bases and J 3 bases, leaving 6 bases between the germline ends. Germline CDR1 and CDR2: SQVTM and ANQGSEA. CDR3 in amino acids: CSVTVYNEQFF. The CDR3 DNA reads TGCAGCGTCACGGTCTACAATGAGCAGTTCTTC.

The chain couples TRBV25-1 to TRBJ2-1, with no clear D. The V gene's germline CDR1 is MGHDK and CDR2 SYGVNS. The CDR3 is 14 residues long. V was trimmed by 1 base and J by 5 bases, leaving 9 bases between them. The CDR3, as DNA: TGTGCCAGCAGTGAATTCGTTAGAAACAATGAGCAGTTCTTC. It encodes CASSEFVRNNEQFF. The full variable domain, in which reference TRBV25-1 and TRBJ2-1 provide the parts outside the CDR3, is EADIYQTPRYLVIGTGKKITLECSQTMGHDKMYWYQQDPGMELHLIHYSYGVNSTEKGDLSSESTVSRIRTEHFPLTLESARPSHTSQYLCASSEFVRNNEQFFGPGTRLTVL.

This clone was seen just once. This sequence joins TRBV4-2 and TRBJ2-5; D is ambiguous. Germline values: CDR1 LGHNA, CDR2 YNFKEQ. This CDR3 has 15 residues. Trimming pared 1 base from V and 1 base from J, leaving 10 bases between. The CDR3 loop is CASSQGFTGQETQYF. For the CDR3, the DNA is TGTGCCAGCAGCCAAGGTTTTACTGGCCAAGAGACCCAGTACTTC.

V usage is TRBV19 and J usage is TRBJ2-7; TRBD1 is a possible D gene (6 bases). Trimming cost V 5 bases and J 1 base, with 12 bases left between them. The germline V gene has CDR1 LNHDA and CDR2 SQIVND (reference sequence). The CDR3 is 14 residues long. CDR3 amino acids: CASSRTAQSYEQYF. Here the CDR3 DNA reads TGTGCCAGTAGTCGGACAGCACAATCCTACGAGCAGTACTTC.

In its sample, this clone was seen a few times. The chain links TRBV19 to TRBJ1-5; no definite D call. Germline CDR1 LNHDA, CDR2 SQIVND (reference sequence). Trimming shortened V by 3 bases and J by 5 bases, and 11 bases separated the two germline ends. The CDR3 consists of 14 residues. For the CDR3, the DNA is TGTGCCAGTAGTATTCGGGAGCAGGATCAGCCCCAGCATTTT. Protein: CASSIREQDQPQHF.

The chain is built from TRBV12-5 and TRBJ1-1; perhaps TRBD1 as D (6 bases). Trimming shortened V by 3 bases and J by 4 bases, and 9 bases separated the two germline ends. CDR1 and CDR2 from the germline V gene are LGHNT and FRNRAP. The CDR3 length is 13 residues. The CDR3 DNA follows: TGTGCTAGTGGTTTCAGGGGTGGCACTGAAGCTTTCTTT. Translation gives CASGFRGGTEAFF.

This clone appeared a single time. The V gene is TRBV5-4, the J gene TRBJ1-2, with 7 positions matching TRBD1. This CDR3 is 15 amino acids long. Germline V gene data show CDR1 as SGHNT and CDR2 as YYREEE (reference sequence). V trimming: 0 bases; J trimming: 1 base; junction bases outside the gene matches: 3. CDR3 DNA: TGTGCCAGCAGCTTGGGACAGGGAATTAACTATGGCTACACCTTC. This codes for CASSLGQGINYGYTF. Full variable domain (remainder filled in from reference TRBV5-4 and TRBJ1-2): ETGVTQSPTHLIKTRGQQVTLRCSSQSGHNTVSWYQQALGQGPQFIFQYYREEENGRGNFPPRFSGLQFPNYSSELNVNALELDDSALYLCASSLGQGINYGYTFGSGTRLTVV.

For the CDR3, the DNA is TGCGCCAGCAGCTTGGGTGACTTCCCAGGGGAGCAGTTCTTC. Protein: CASSLGDFPGEQFF. J is TRBJ2-1 and V is TRBV5-1, with D maybe TRBD1 (5 bases). CDR1 SGHRS and CDR2 YFSETQ come from the germline V gene. Trimming cost V 0 bases and J 10 bases, with 14 bases left between them. This CDR3 has 14 residues.

This chain connects TRBV4-3 to TRBJ2-1, with TRBD1 identical over 7 bases. Looked up from germline, CDR1 is LGHNA and CDR2 is YSLEER. J gave up 0 bases and V 5 bases, and 4 bases lay outside the gene matches. This CDR3 has 15 amino acids. The CDR3 DNA is TGCGCCAGCAGCACCGACAGGGACTCCTACAATGAGCAGTTCTTC. It yields the protein CASSTDRDSYNEQFF.

The rearrangement uses TRBV6-4 and TRBJ2-3; unclear D gene. V lost 2 bases and J lost 4, with 10 bases in between. Germline V gene lookup returns CDR1 MRHNA and CDR2 SNTAGT. There are 14 residues in the CDR3. This chain's CDR3 is CASSDGLQSDTQYF. The CDR3 DNA is TGTGCCAGCAGTGACGGGCTCCAGTCAGATACGCAGTATTTT.

The chain couples TRBV7-9 to TRBJ2-6; 9 nucleotides line up with TRBD2. In germline, CDR1 is SEHNR, CDR2 FQNEAQ (reference sequence). The J segment lost 0 bases and the V segment lost 5 bases, leaving 8 bases of the junction unmatched. CDR3 size: 18 residues. The CDR3 DNA sequence: TGTGCCAGCAGCCCCCGCGCTAGCGGGGTCTCTGGGGCCAACGTCCTGACTTTC. This codes for CASSPRASGVSGANVLTF.

This clone was seen only once. V and J are TRBV7-8 and TRBJ2-4; 9 bases fit TRBD1. The CDR3 runs to 15 residues. Germline CDR1 SGHVS, CDR2 FQNEAQ. V trimming: 5 bases; J trimming: 7 bases; junction bases outside the gene matches: 9. CDR3 bases: TGTGCCAGCAGCGCCTCAGGGACAGGGTCGAACATTCAGTACTTC. Translation: CASSASGTGSNIQYF. The variable domain in full, with the rest retrieved from reference TRBV7-8 and TRBJ2-4, is GAGVSQSPRYKVAKRGQDVALRCDPISGHVSLFWYQQALGQGPEFLTYFQNEAQLDKSGLPSDRFFAERPEGSVSTLKIQRTQQEDSAVYLCASSASGTGSNIQYFGAGTRLSVL.

This chain connects TRBV7-6 to TRBJ2-7; 7 bases agree with TRBD2. V lost 0 bases, J lost 3 bases, and 5 bases stayed unmatched. Germline V gene sequence: CDR1 SGHVS, CDR2 FNYEAQ. This CDR3 is built from 15 residues. CDR3 DNA sequence: TGTGCCAGCAGCTTAGCCACTAGCGCGATCTACGAGCAGTACTTC. Its translation is CASSLATSAIYEQYF.

The gene calls are TRBV7-2 and TRBJ1-1, with 7 bases that match TRBD1. Germline CDR1 is SGHTA and CDR2 is FQGNSA. Germline trimming cut 5 bases from V and 4 bases from J; bases unmatched to any gene: 10. This CDR3 comprises 15 residues. CDR3 nucleotides: TGTGCCAGCAGCCTGGAACAGGGGACGGGCACTGAAGCTTTCTTT. It encodes CASSLEQGTGTEAFF.

The rearrangement uses TRBV7-3 and TRBJ2-1; 9 bases are shared with TRBD2. V was clipped by 1 base and J by 6 bases; unmatched bases: 4. The CDR3 has 15 amino acids. Germline V gene data show CDR1 as SGHTA and CDR2 as FQGTGA. The CDR3, as DNA: TGTGCCAGCAGCTTAAATAGCGGGGGCCGCAATGAGCAGTTCTTC. It is translated as CASSLNSGGRNEQFF.

This chain uses TRBV5-6 with TRBJ1-2, with a possible D match to TRBD1 (6 bases). Germline CDR1 reads SGHDT; CDR2 reads YYEEEE. V lost 0 bases, J lost 0 bases, and 12 bases lay in between. The CDR3 extends over 16 amino acids. CDR3 bases: TGTGCCAGCAGCTTGGCCGGGGACAATCCTAACTATGGCTACACCTTC. Its protein product is CASSLAGDNPNYGYTF. The full variable domain, in which reference TRBV5-6 and TRBJ1-2 provide the parts outside the CDR3, is DAGVTQSPTHLIKTRGQQVTLRCSPKSGHDTVSWYQQALGQGPQFIFQYYEEEERQRGNFPDRFSGHQFPNYSSELNVNALLLGDSALYLCASSLAGDNPNYGYTFGSGTRLTVV.